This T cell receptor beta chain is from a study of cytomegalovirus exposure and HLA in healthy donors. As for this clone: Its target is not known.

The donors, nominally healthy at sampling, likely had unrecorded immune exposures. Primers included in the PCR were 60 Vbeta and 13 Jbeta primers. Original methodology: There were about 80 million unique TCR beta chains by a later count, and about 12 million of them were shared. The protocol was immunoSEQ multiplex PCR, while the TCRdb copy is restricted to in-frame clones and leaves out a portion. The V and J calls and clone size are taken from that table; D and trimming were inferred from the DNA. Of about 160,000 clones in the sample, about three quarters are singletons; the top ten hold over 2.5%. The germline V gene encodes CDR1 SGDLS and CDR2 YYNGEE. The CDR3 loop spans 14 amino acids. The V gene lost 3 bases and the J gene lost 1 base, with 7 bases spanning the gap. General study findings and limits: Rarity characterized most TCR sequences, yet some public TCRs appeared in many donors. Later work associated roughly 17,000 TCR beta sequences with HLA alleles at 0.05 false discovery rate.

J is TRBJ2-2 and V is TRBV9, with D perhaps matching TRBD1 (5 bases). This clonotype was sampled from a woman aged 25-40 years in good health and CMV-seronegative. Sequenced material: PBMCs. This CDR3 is CASSGGLNTGELFF. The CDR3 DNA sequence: TGTGCCAGCAGCGGGGGCTTGAACACCGGGGAGCTGTTTTTT.